This TCR beta chain was documented in a study of sequential checkpoint blockade in melanoma. Whole-study context: After both sequences, patients received maintenance nivolumab.

This clone appeared a single time. The trim removed 5 bases at V and 4 bases at J, leaving 10 bases unmatched. CDR1 is PRHDT, CDR2 FYEKMQ, per germline (reference sequence). The CDR3 has 15 residues. Treatment meaning: randomized to nivolumab then ipilimumab (arm A) or the reverse (arm B). PBMC sorting kept live CD3+CD8+ cells without CD19 or CD56. TCRdb's copy holds only in-frame clones and misses some; the assay was immunoSEQ multiplex PCR. The data contain tens of thousands of clones, 75% to 90% of them singletons. This chain links TRBV13 with TRBJ1-2; 7 nucleotides align to TRBD1. The material was CD8+ T cells sorted from blood (inferred from file names), obtained from a patient given nivolumab and ipilimumab in sequence. This TCR was recovered from a human donor with melanoma. The CDR3 nucleotides are TGTGCCAGCAGCCCCCCGAGAGGGGGCAGCTATGGCTACACCTTC. As protein: CASSPPRGGSYGYTF.